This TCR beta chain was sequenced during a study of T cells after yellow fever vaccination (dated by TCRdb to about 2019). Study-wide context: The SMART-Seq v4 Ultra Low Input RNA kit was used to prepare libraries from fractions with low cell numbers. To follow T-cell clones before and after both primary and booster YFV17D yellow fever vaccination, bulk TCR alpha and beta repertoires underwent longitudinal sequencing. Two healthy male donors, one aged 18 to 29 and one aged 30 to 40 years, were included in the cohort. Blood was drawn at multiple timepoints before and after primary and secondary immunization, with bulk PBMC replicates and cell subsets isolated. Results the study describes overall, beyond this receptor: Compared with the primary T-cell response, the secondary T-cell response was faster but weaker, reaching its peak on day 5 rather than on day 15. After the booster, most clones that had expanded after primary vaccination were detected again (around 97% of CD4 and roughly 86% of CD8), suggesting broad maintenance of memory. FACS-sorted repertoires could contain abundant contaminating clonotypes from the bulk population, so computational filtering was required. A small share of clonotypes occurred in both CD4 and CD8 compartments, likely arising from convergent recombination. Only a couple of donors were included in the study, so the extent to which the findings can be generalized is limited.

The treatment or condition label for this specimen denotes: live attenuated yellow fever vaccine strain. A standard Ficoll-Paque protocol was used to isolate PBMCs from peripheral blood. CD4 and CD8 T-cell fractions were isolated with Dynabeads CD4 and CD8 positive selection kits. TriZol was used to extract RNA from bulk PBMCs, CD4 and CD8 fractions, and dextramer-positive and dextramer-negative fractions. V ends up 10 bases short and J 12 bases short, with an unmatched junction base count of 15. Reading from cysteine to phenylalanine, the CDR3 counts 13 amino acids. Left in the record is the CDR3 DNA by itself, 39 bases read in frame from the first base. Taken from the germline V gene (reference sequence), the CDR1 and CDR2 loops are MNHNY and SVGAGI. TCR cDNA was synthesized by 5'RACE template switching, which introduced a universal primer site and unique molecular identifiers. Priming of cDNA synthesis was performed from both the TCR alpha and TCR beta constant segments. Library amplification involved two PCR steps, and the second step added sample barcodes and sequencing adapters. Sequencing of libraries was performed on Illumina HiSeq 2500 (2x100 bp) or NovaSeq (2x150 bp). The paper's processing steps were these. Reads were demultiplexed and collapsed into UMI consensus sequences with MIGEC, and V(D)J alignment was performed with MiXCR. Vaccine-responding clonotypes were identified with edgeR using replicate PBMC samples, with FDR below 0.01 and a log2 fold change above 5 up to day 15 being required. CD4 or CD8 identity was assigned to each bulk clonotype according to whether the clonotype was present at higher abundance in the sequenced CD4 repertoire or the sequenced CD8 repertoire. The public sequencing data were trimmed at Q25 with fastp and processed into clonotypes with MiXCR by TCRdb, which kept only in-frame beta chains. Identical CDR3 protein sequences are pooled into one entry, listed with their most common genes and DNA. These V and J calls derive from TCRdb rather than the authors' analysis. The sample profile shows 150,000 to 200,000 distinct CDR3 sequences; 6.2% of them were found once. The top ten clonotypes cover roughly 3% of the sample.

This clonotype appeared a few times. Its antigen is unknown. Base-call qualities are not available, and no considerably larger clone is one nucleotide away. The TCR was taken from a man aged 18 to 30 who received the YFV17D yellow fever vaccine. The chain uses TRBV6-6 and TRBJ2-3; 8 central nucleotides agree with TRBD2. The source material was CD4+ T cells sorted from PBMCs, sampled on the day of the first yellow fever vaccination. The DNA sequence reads TGTGCCACCTCTACCATACCCGGGACTAGACAGTATTTT. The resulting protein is CATSTIPGTRQYF.